The source of this T cell receptor (beta chain) is a study of T cell changes during pregnancy in multiple sclerosis (dated by TCRdb to the late 2010s). Study-level background: In women with multiple sclerosis, the researchers looked at how the T cell repertoire shifted as pregnancy progressed.

The germline V gene encodes CDR1 SGHTA and CDR2 FQGNSA. From the cysteine through the phenylalanine, the CDR3 covers 15 amino acids. Only CDR3 DNA is held: 45 bases, read in frame from base 1. Deletion took 3 bases off V and 4 bases off J, with a span of 16 bases between the germline ends. The library was obtained by the immunoSEQ multiplex PCR assay. The table was pulled from immuneACCESS by TCRdb, which kept in-frame rearrangements only. Such tables lose some clones; where checked, under half of the loss comes from unresolved V genes, and the rest has no known cause. Here the sample has about 65,000 clones; 85% to 95% occur a single time. The top ten constitute 3% to 3.5% of the sample. Comments on this clone: The antigen this receptor binds is unknown. Base qualities are not at hand, and no much larger clone is one base apart.

This receptor was taken from a female donor in good health, enrolled as a control in a pregnancy study. Sample: CD8+ T cells from peripheral blood mononuclear cells, taken in the third trimester of pregnancy. The chain is assembled from TRBV7-2 and TRBJ2-7; the D gene assignment is ambiguous. The DNA sequence reads TGTGCCAGCAGCTTTTTCCCAGGTAAAGATTACGAGCAGTACTTC. Its coded protein is CASSFFPGKDYEQYF.